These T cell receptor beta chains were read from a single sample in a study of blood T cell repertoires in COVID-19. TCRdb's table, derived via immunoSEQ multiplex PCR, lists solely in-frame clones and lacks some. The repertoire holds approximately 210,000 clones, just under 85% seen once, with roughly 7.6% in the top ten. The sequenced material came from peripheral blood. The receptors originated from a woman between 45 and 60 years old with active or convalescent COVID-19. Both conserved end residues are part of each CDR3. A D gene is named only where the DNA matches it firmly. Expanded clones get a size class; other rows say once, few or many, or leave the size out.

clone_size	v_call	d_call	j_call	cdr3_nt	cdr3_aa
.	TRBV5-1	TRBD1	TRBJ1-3	TGCGCCAGCAGCTTACCCGGGACAGGGAAAACCATATATTTT	CASSLPGTGKTIYF
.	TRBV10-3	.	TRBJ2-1	TGTGCCATCAGGGAGGATCGGGTAGCGGAATACAATGAGCAGTTCTTC	CAIREDRVAEYNEQFF
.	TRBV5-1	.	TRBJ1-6	TGCGCCAGCAGCTTGGGCCAGGTCTATAATTCACCCCTCCACTTT	CASSLGQVYNSPLHF
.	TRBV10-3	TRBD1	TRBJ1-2	TGTGCCATCAGTGAGACAGGGGTCCGTGGCTACACCTTC	CAISETGVRGYTF
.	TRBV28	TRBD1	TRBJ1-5	TGTGCCAGCAGACCGGGACAGTCATATCAGCCCCAGCATTTT	CASRPGQSYQPQHF
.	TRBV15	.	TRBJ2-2	TGTGCCACCAGCCGATCGACGACTAGCGGGGAGCTGTTTTTT	CATSRSTTSGELFF
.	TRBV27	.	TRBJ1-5	TGTGCCAGCAGTTTTGCCGGAGATCAGCCCCAGCATTTT	CASSFAGDQPQHF
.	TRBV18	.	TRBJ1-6	TGTGCCAGCTCACCATCAGGGAACAATTCACCCCTCCACTTT	CASSPSGNNSPLHF
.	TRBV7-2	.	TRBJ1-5	TGTGCCAGCAGCTTTTCGGGGACTAATAATCAGCCCCAGCATTTT	CASSFSGTNNQPQHF
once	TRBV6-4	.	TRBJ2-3	TGTGCCAGCAGTGACGAGGGGGGAGGGCCGGCAGATACGCAGTATTTT	CASSDEGGGPADTQYF
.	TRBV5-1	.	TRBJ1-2	TGCGCCAGCAGCCGCGCCGAGAGCTATGGCTACACCTTC	CASSRAESYGYTF
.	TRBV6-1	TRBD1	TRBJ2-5	TGTGCCAGCAGTGAAGCGGGGACAGGGGGCTGGGAGACCCAGTACTTC	CASSEAGTGGWETQYF
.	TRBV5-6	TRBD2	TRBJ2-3	TGTGCCAGCAGCTCCCTATTACTAGCGGGCAGCACAGATACGCAGTATTTT	CASSSLLLAGSTDTQYF
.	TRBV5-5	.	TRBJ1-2	TGTGCCAGCAGCTTCCAGGGCGGCTATGGCTACACCTTC	CASSFQGGYGYTF
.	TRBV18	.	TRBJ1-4	TGTGCCAGCTCACAAAGGGGACTCCTCGTGGATTTAACTAATGAAAAACTGTTTTTT	CASSQRGLLVDLTNEKLFF
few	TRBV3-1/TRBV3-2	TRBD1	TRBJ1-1	TGTGCCAGCAACCCTAGGGACAGCAACACTGAAGCTTTCTTT	CASNPRDSNTEAFF
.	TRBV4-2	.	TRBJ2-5	TGTGCCAGCAGCCAATTTAGTGGGGGGGACAGGGAGACCCAGTACTTC	CASSQFSGGDRETQYF
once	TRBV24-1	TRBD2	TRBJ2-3	TGTGCCACCAGTGACAAAGGGACTAGCGGGGATGGCGTTAGCACAGATACGCAGTATTTT	CATSDKGTSGDGVSTDTQYF
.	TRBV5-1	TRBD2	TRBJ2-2	TGCGCCAGCAGCTTGGCTGGGACTAGCGGGAGAAGGAGCACCGGGGAGCTGTTTTTT	CASSLAGTSGRRSTGELFF
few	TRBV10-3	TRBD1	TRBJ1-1	TGTGCCATCAGTGAAACAGGGGGGGATAACACTGAAGCTTTCTTT	CAISETGGDNTEAFF
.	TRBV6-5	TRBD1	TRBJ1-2	TGTGCCAGCAGTCGAACCGGACAGGACTATGGCTACACCTTC	CASSRTGQDYGYTF
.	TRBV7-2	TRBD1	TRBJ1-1	TGTGCCAGCAGCTTCGCCGGACAGGCCAACACTGAAGCTTTCTTT	CASSFAGQANTEAFF
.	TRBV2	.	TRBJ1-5	TGTGCCAAACAGGGAAGTAATAGCAATCAGCCCCAGCATTTT	CAKQGSNSNQPQHF
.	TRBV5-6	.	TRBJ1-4	TGTGCCAGCAGCTGGTATTCGGCAACTAATGAAAAACTGTTTTTT	CASSWYSATNEKLFF